This TCR beta chain comes out of a study of shared clonotypes between healthy human individuals. Across the whole study: Every donor yielded three CD4 naive, three CD4 memory, two CD8 naive and one CD8 memory plate.

Splitting the CD4+ cells yielded a CD45RA+ naive subset and a CD45RA-negative memory subset. Of note for this clone: Its specificity is not known.

Findings and caveats of the study: Around 5.3% of naive CD4 clonotypes were shared across several donors.

Per sorted-subset replicate PCR, input was 150 to 250 ng DNA, representing about 30,000 T cell genomes. Assay: immunoSEQ multiplex PCR; the TCRdb copy retains only in-frame clones and omits some. Of approximately 2,300,000 clones detected, around 90% appear once; the ten largest clones hold roughly 0.34%. V was clipped by 4 bases and J by 0 bases, with 15 bases between them. This CDR3 is built from 15 residues. Germline V gene lookup returns CDR1 GTSNPN and CDR2 SVGIG (reference sequence). This sequence originates from a young man in good health. Some clones in this sample may be carry-over from other donors' samples. Sequencing was carried out using naive CD4+ T cells from PBMCs. This sample's subset: CD45RA+ positively selected. The V call is TRBV30, the J call TRBJ2-5; perhaps D is TRBD1 or TRBD2 (6 bases each). CDR3 loop: CAWTLGAGYQETQYF. The CDR3 DNA reads TGTGCCTGGACCCTGGGGGCGGGGTACCAAGAGACCCAGTACTTC.